This TCR beta chain was retrieved from a study of blood T cell repertoires in COVID-19. Study in general: Italy, Spain and the United States were the sources of the convalescent and acute COVID-19 samples.

Exposed participants encountered a COVID-19 case during the 2 weeks preceding study entry. Original processing methods: Estimated nucleated cell counts came from reference gene primer amplification. Measured with immunoSEQ multiplex PCR; TCRdb has only the in-frame clones, and not every one. V, J and clone size were drawn from that table, and D and trimming were deduced from the DNA. The table lists about 220,000 clones, approximately 83% of them singletons. This clone was observed a handful of times. The length of the CDR3 is 14 residues. Per the germline V gene, CDR1 is WSHSY and CDR2 is SAAADI. With V trimmed by 2 bases and J by 1 base, 2 bases remained unmatched.

The genes are TRBV10-2 and TRBJ2-7, with TRBD1 matching 7 bases. The sequence was obtained from a woman in her forties who had been exposed to COVID-19. The sample consisted of PBMCs or T cells enriched from blood (not recorded which). CDR3 protein: CASSEGQASYEQYF. The CDR3, as DNA: TGCGCCAGCAGTGAGGGACAGGCGTCCTACGAGCAGTACTTC.